A single sample gave rise to the 7 T cell receptor beta chains below, sequenced in a study of CD8 T cells in Susac syndrome. Reverse transcription of roughly 0.45 to 1 ug RNA used random hexamers. TCRdb independently ran MiXCR on the immunoSEQ multiplex PCR reads; one entry per CDR3 protein. This sample has about 200,000 distinct CDR3 sequences; more than 90% occur once, and the top ten carry approximately 0.09%. Source material: CD4+ T cells from PBMCs. These TCRs come from a human donor with multiple sclerosis.

The CDR3 DNA reads TGCGCCACCAAATCGGGAGGAACCGGGGAGCTGTTTTTT. Translation gives CATKSGGTGELFF. The chain recombines TRBV5-1 with TRBJ2-2; the match to TRBD2 covers 7 bases. Germline V gene sequence: CDR1 SGHRS, CDR2 YFSETQ. The trim removed 9 bases at V and 5 bases at J, leaving 7 bases unmatched. The CDR3 sequence is 13 residues long.

This chain links TRBV20-1 with TRBJ1-5; D is uncertain. The germline V gene encodes CDR1 DFQATT and CDR2 SNEGSKA (reference sequence). The CDR3 consists of 13 residues. Between the trimmed V and J ends, which lost 2 bases and 5 bases, there was a span of 10 bases. CDR3: CSARTGVDQPQHF. CDR3 in DNA: TGCAGTGCTAGAACGGGTGTCGATCAGCCCCAGCATTTT.

The chain recombines TRBV7-9 with TRBJ1-1; D remains ambiguous. Germline V gives CDR1 SEHNR, CDR2 FQNEAQ (reference sequence). Trimming removed 1 base at V and 5 bases at J, with 11 bases between. The CDR3 has 14 residues. The DNA of the CDR3 is TGTGCCAGCAGCTTAGGGACTCGACTGACTGAAGCTTTCTTT. This encodes CASSLGTRLTEAFF.

The table lists this clonotype with a count of one. This rearrangement joins TRBV7-9 to TRBJ2-7, with 9 bases fitting TRBD1. The CDR3 has 14 residues. Germline V gene lookup returns CDR1 SEHNR and CDR2 FQNEAQ (reference sequence). J was trimmed by 5 bases and V by 3 bases; bases with no gene match: 5. CDR3 sequence (DNA): TGTGCCAGCAGCTTCGGGACAGGGAAAGACGAGCAGTACTTC. This gives the protein CASSFGTGKDEQYF.

This chain links TRBV14 with TRBJ2-1; no clear D. V was clipped by 1 base and J by 9 bases, with 7 bases between them. The CDR3 extends over 12 amino acids. Looked up from germline, CDR1 is SGHDN and CDR2 is FVKESK. CDR3 sequence: CASSQGIFEQFF. In DNA, the CDR3 is TGTGCCAGCAGCCAAGGAATCTTTGAGCAGTTCTTC.

This chain joins TRBV13 and TRBJ2-3; 8 nucleotides align to TRBD1. Germline CDR1 and CDR2: PRHDT and FYEKMQ (reference sequence). With V trimmed by 3 bases and J by 6 bases, 11 bases remained unmatched. This CDR3 contains 16 residues. Here the CDR3 DNA reads TGTGCCAGCAGCTTGGGTTGGACAGGGATAAGTGATACGCAGTATTTT. Encoded protein: CASSLGWTGISDTQYF.

V and J are TRBV5-6 and TRBJ2-5; tentatively, D is TRBD1 or TRBD2 (6 bases each). Trimming took 2 bases from V and 2 from J, leaving 13 bases between them. Germline V CDR1 and CDR2: SGHDT, YYEEEE. This CDR3 spans 15 amino acids. DNA for the CDR3: TGTGCCAGCAGCTTCGGGGGCGCGGGTCAAGAGACCCAGTACTTC. It translates to CASSFGGAGQETQYF. Variable domain in full (rest from reference TRBV5-6 and TRBJ2-5): DAGVTQSPTHLIKTRGQQVTLRCSPKSGHDTVSWYQQALGQGPQFIFQYYEEEERQRGNFPDRFSGHQFPNYSSELNVNALLLGDSALYLCASSFGGAGQETQYFGPGTRLLVL.